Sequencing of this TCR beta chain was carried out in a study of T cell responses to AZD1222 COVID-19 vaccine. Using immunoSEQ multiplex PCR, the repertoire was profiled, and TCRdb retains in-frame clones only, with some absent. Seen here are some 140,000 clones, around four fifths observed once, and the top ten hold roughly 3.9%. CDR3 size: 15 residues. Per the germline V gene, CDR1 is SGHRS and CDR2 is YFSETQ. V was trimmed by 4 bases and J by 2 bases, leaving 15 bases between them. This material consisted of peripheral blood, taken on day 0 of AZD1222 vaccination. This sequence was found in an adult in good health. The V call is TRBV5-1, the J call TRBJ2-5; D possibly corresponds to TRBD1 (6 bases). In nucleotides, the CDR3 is TGCGCCAGCAGCGTCCACAGGGCAGCTCAAGAGACCCAGTACTTC. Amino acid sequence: CASSVHRAAQETQYF.